This T cell receptor (beta chain) was obtained from a study of shared clonotypes between healthy human individuals. Study-wide results and caveats: Rarefaction demonstrated incomplete sorted-subset sequencing despite large depth.

The assay was immunoSEQ multiplex PCR, and TCRdb's table has in-frame clones only and misses some. This table holds 2.3 million or so clones, approximately 95% found once. Notes on this clone: Its target is not known.

Naive CD4+ cells were CD45RA-selected; the remaining cells were memory. The germline V gene encodes CDR1 SSHAT and CDR2 FNYEAQ (reference sequence). The CDR3 extends over 16 amino acids. V lost 3 bases, J lost 4 bases, and 6 bases stayed unmatched. The sequencing sample was made of naive CD4+ T cells from PBMCs. Subset indicated: CD45RA+ positively selected. V is TRBV7-7 and J is TRBJ2-5; 12 bases align to TRBD2. The receptor's source is a man younger than 35 in good health. Some clones in this sample may be carry-over from other donors' samples. In nucleotides, the CDR3 is TGTGCCAGCAGCTTCGCTAGCGGGAGGGCCCCAGAGACCCAGTACTTC. Translating gives CASSFASGRAPETQYF. Full variable domain (outside the CDR3, taken from reference TRBV7-7 and TRBJ2-5): GAGVSQSPRYKVTKRGQDVTLRCDPISSHATLYWYQQALGQGPEFLTYFNYEAQPDKSGLPSDRFSAERPEGSISTLTIQRTEQRDSAMYRCASSFASGRAPETQYFGPGTRLLVL.